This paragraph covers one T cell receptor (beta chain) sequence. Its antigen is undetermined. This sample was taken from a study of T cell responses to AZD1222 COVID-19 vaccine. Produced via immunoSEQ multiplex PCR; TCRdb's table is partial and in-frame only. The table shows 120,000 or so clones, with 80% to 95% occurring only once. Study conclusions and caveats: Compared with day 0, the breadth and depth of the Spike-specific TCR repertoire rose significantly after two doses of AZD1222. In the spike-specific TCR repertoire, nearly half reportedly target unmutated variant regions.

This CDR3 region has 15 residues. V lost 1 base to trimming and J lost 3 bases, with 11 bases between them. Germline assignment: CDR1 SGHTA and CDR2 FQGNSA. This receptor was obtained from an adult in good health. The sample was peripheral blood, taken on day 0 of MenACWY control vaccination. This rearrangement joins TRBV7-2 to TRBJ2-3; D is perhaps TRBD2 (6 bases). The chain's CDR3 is CASSLDGSSTDTQYF. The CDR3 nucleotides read TGTGCCAGCAGCTTAGACGGGAGCTCTACAGATACGCAGTATTTT.